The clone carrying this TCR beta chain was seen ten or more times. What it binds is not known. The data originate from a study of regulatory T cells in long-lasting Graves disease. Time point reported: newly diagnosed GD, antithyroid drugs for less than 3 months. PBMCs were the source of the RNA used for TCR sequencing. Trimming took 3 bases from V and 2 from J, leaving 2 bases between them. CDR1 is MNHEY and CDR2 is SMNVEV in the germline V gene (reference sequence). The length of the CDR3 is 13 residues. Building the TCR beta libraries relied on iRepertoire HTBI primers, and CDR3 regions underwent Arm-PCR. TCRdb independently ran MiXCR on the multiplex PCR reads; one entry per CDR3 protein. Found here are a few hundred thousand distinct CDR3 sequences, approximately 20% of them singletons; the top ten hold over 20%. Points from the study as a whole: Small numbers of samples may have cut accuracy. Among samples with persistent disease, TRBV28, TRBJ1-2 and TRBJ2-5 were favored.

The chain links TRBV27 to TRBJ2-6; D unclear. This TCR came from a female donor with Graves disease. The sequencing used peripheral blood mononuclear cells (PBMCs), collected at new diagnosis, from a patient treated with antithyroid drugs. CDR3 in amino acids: CASSFTGANVLTF. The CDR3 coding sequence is TGTGCCAGCAGTTTTACTGGGGCCAACGTCCTGACTTTC. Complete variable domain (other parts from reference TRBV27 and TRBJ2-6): EAQVTQNPRYLITVTGKKLTVTCSQNMNHEYMSWYRQDPGLGLRQIYYSMNVEVTDKGDVPEGYKVSRKEKRNFPLILESPSPNQTSLYFCASSFTGANVLTFGAGSRLTVL.